Following are 21 T cell receptor beta chains from one sample sequenced in a study of cytomegalovirus exposure and HLA in healthy donors. TCRdb's table, derived via immunoSEQ multiplex PCR, lists solely in-frame clones and lacks some. The profile shows fewer than 250,000 clones, roughly 89% of them singletons. The specimen sequenced was PBMCs. The source is a man between 18 and 29 years old in good health and CMV-seronegative.

This sequence joins TRBV6-1 and TRBJ1-1; the match to TRBD1 covers 7 bases. Germline loops: CDR1 MNHNS, CDR2 SASEGT. V lost 6 bases to trimming and J lost 5 bases; unmatched junction nucleotides: 9. There are 14 residues in the CDR3. CDR3 DNA: TGTGCCAGCAGATTGACAGGGTCGGTAACTGAAGCTTTCTTT. Its translation is CASRLTGSVTEAFF.

CDR3 DNA sequence: TGTGCCAGCAGTGCCCCGACTAGCGGGAGTTTGGACGAGCAGTACTTC. It specifies CASSAPTSGSLDEQYF. V and J are TRBV28 and TRBJ2-7; 12 nucleotides match TRBD2. V lost 5 bases, J lost 5 bases, and 10 bases stayed unmatched. The CDR3 totals 16 residues. Germline CDR1 is MDHEN and CDR2 is SYDVKM.

The chain employs TRBV7-2 and TRBJ1-6, with unresolved D. Germline V gene data show CDR1 as SGHTA and CDR2 as FQGNSA. The CDR3 loop spans 16 amino acids. Trimming left V 5 bases short and J 8 bases short, with 19 bases between. CDR3 loop: CASSAPVGTLDSPLHF. In DNA, the CDR3 is TGTGCCAGCAGCGCCCCCGTCGGAACCCTAGATTCACCCCTCCACTTT.

This clone was found a few times. The genes are TRBV10-3 and TRBJ1-5; D remains ambiguous. V lost 4 bases and J 9 bases, leaving 16 bases between the germline ends. The CDR3 has 14 amino acids. In germline, CDR1 is ENHRY, CDR2 SYGVKD. CDR3 coding DNA: TGTGCCATCAGTGGGCAGGTGGAGGGAATGCCCCAGCATTTT. Its translation is CAISGQVEGMPQHF.

The chain uses TRBV27 and TRBJ2-3, with 9 positions matching TRBD2. Germline CDR1 and CDR2: MNHEY and SMNVEV (reference sequence). V dropped 5 bases and J dropped 5; count of bases not matched to a gene: 14. The CDR3 consists of 17 residues. For the CDR3, the DNA is TGTGCCAGCAGTCCCAGTTGGATAGCGGGAGAAGGAGATACGCAGTATTTT. Translating it yields CASSPSWIAGEGDTQYF.

The rearrangement uses TRBV28 and TRBJ2-7; 9 bases agree with TRBD1. Germline loops: CDR1 MDHEN, CDR2 SYDVKM. CDR3 length: 16 amino acids. V shed 5 bases, J shed 7 bases, and the junction held 15 bases outside the gene matches. The DNA of the CDR3 is TGTGCCAGCAGTACCCGTGCCTACAGGGGGCTCAGGGAGCAGTACTTC. It yields the protein CASSTRAYRGLREQYF.

This rearrangement joins TRBV30 to TRBJ2-7, with a possible D match to TRBD2 (5 bases). This CDR3 comprises 13 residues. With 5 bases removed from V and 2 bases from J, the gap between germline ends came to 13 bases. CDR1 is GTSNPN and CDR2 is SVGIG in the germline V gene (reference sequence). CDR3 region: CAWFKVATYEQYF. CDR3 bases: TGTGCCTGGTTTAAAGTAGCGACCTACGAGCAGTACTTC.

The chain combines TRBV27 with TRBJ1-4; D gene unclear. Germline values: CDR1 MNHEY, CDR2 SMNVEV (reference sequence). CDR3 length: 16 amino acids. Trimming left V 0 bases short and J 7 bases short, with 15 bases between. The CDR3 region has the DNA TGTGCCAGCAGTTTATCGGGGATCACAGCGGGTGAAAAACTGTTTTTT. This encodes CASSLSGITAGEKLFF.

The chain carries TRBV28 and TRBJ1-2; no definite D call. Per the germline V gene, CDR1 is MDHEN and CDR2 is SYDVKM. V was shortened by 3 bases and J by 8 bases, with 10 bases between the two germline ends. The CDR3 is 12 amino acids. The CDR3 DNA reads as TGTGCCAGCAGTTTGAGGCAGCTGGGCTACACCTTC. This codes for CASSLRQLGYTF.

The V and J genes are TRBV4-3 and TRBJ2-2; D may be TRBD2 (5 bases). Germline V CDR1 and CDR2: LGHNA, YSLEER. The CDR3 extends over 16 amino acids. The V end lost 0 bases, the J end lost 3 bases, and 11 bases lay between the germline ends. CDR3 DNA: TGCGCCAGCAGCCAAGATCACAGCGGATACACCGGGGAGCTGTTTTTT. As protein: CASSQDHSGYTGELFF.

The rearrangement uses TRBV7-9 and TRBJ1-3; D not resolved. The V gene's germline CDR1 is SEHNR and CDR2 FQNEAQ (reference sequence). V was trimmed by 4 bases and J by 0 bases, leaving 10 bases between them. The CDR3 spans 15 residues. CDR3 protein: CASSSADDSGNTIYF. The CDR3 DNA follows: TGTGCCAGCAGCTCCGCGGATGACTCTGGAAACACCATATATTTT.

The chain uses TRBV5-6 and TRBJ2-7; tentative D call: TRBD2 (6 bases). The CDR3 consists of 13 residues. V shed 1 base and J shed 2 bases, with 7 bases lying between them. Germline CDR1 SGHDT, CDR2 YYEEEE. The CDR3 nucleotides are TGTGCCAGCAGCTTGACGGGGGCCTACGAGCAGTACTTC. This encodes CASSLTGAYEQYF. Drawing the rest from reference TRBV5-6 and TRBJ2-7, the complete variable domain is DAGVTQSPTHLIKTRGQQVTLRCSPKSGHDTVSWYQQALGQGPQFIFQYYEEEERQRGNFPDRFSGHQFPNYSSELNVNALLLGDSALYLCASSLTGAYEQYFGPGTRLTVT.

The J gene is TRBJ2-2, the V gene TRBV29-1; TRBD1 matches at 8 bases. V was clipped by 5 bases and J by 5 bases; unmatched bases: 4. The CDR3 covers 13 residues. In germline, CDR1 is SQVTM, CDR2 ANQGSEA. CDR3 DNA: TGCAGCGTTCGGCAGGGGGCGACCGGGGAGCTGTTTTTT. Translation gives CSVRQGATGELFF.

With respect to this clone: The junction departs from the called germline gene at one end, perhaps through a read error. CDR3 nucleotides: TGTGCCAGCAGCTTGCCGGGACAGGGTTACGGGGGCCCCTTC. Protein sequence: CASSLPGQGYGGPF. The chain recombines TRBV5-4 with TRBJ2-7, with 9 positions matching TRBD1. The CDR3 loop spans 14 amino acids. The germline V gene has CDR1 SGHNT and CDR2 YYREEE (reference sequence).

The CDR3 loop reads CASALGVNQPQHF. The CDR3 DNA sequence: TGTGCCAGCGCCCTCGGGGTAAATCAGCCCCAGCATTTT. The chain joins TRBV18 to TRBJ1-5; D is undetermined. The CDR3 is 13 amino acids. Germline V CDR1 and CDR2: KGHSH, LQKENI. Trimming pared 8 bases from V and 4 bases from J, leaving 12 bases between.

This sequence joins TRBV11-2 and TRBJ1-2, with 8 bases identical to TRBD1. The trim removed 1 base at V and 6 bases at J, leaving 4 bases unmatched. Germline V gene lookup returns CDR1 SGHAT and CDR2 FQNNGV. The CDR3 covers 14 residues. CDR3 residues: CASSLGGDRHGYTF. In DNA form, the CDR3 reads TGTGCCAGCAGCTTAGGGGGGGACAGGCATGGCTACACCTTC.

With regard to this clone: The same CDR3 also results from other DNA sequences found in this sample. This rearrangement joins TRBV9 to TRBJ1-6; D unclear. The germline V gene has CDR1 SGDLS and CDR2 YYNGEE. V was shortened by 0 bases and J by 0 bases, with 7 bases between the two germline ends. The CDR3 sequence is 16 residues long. The CDR3, as DNA: TGTGCCAGCAGCGTAGGAGGGAGCTCCTATAATTCACCCCTCCACTTT. It is translated as CASSVGGSSYNSPLHF.

The chain combines TRBV19 with TRBJ2-1; 9 nucleotides line up with TRBD2. V shed 7 bases and J 5 bases; nucleotides not matched to a gene: 6. The CDR3 sequence is 14 residues long. The germline CDR1 and CDR2 sequences are LNHDA and SQIVND (reference sequence). The CDR3: CASKRLAEDNEQFF. CDR3 nucleotide sequence: TGTGCCAGTAAAAGACTAGCGGAAGACAATGAGCAGTTCTTC.

This chain uses TRBV12-5 with TRBJ2-5; the match to TRBD1 covers 8 bases. The CDR3 loop spans 17 amino acids. Trimming removed 3 bases from V and 5 bases from J; junction bases left unmatched: 14. Germline CDR1 is LGHNT and CDR2 is FRNRAP. Here the CDR3 DNA reads TGTGCTAGTGGTTTCAATCCCCGCAGGGGGCTGTTGGAGACCCAGTACTTC. Translated: CASGFNPRRGLLETQYF. Together with reference TRBV12-5 and TRBJ2-5, the CDR3 gives the full variable domain: DARVTQTPRHKVTEMGQEVTMRCQPILGHNTVFWYRQTMMQGLELLAYFRNRAPLDDSGMPKDRFSAEMPDATLATLKIQPSEPRDSAVYFCASGFNPRRGLLETQYFGPGTRLLVL.

V and J are TRBV7-8 and TRBJ1-5; D ambiguous. The CDR3 runs to 12 residues. The V and J ends lost 2 bases and 4 bases respectively, with 3 bases between them. The V gene's germline CDR1 is SGHVS and CDR2 FQNEAQ. Here the CDR3 reads CASSLLNQPQHF. CDR3 nucleotide sequence: TGTGCCAGCAGCTTACTAAATCAGCCCCAGCATTTT.

The CDR3: CASRTGGTDTQYF. CDR3 coding DNA: TGTGCCAGCAGAACAGGGGGCACAGATACGCAGTATTTT. This chain connects TRBV7-2 to TRBJ2-3; TRBD1 matches 7 bases. Germline assignment: CDR1 SGHTA and CDR2 FQGNSA. There are 13 residues in the CDR3. V shed 6 bases and J 1 base; nucleotides not matched to a gene: 1.